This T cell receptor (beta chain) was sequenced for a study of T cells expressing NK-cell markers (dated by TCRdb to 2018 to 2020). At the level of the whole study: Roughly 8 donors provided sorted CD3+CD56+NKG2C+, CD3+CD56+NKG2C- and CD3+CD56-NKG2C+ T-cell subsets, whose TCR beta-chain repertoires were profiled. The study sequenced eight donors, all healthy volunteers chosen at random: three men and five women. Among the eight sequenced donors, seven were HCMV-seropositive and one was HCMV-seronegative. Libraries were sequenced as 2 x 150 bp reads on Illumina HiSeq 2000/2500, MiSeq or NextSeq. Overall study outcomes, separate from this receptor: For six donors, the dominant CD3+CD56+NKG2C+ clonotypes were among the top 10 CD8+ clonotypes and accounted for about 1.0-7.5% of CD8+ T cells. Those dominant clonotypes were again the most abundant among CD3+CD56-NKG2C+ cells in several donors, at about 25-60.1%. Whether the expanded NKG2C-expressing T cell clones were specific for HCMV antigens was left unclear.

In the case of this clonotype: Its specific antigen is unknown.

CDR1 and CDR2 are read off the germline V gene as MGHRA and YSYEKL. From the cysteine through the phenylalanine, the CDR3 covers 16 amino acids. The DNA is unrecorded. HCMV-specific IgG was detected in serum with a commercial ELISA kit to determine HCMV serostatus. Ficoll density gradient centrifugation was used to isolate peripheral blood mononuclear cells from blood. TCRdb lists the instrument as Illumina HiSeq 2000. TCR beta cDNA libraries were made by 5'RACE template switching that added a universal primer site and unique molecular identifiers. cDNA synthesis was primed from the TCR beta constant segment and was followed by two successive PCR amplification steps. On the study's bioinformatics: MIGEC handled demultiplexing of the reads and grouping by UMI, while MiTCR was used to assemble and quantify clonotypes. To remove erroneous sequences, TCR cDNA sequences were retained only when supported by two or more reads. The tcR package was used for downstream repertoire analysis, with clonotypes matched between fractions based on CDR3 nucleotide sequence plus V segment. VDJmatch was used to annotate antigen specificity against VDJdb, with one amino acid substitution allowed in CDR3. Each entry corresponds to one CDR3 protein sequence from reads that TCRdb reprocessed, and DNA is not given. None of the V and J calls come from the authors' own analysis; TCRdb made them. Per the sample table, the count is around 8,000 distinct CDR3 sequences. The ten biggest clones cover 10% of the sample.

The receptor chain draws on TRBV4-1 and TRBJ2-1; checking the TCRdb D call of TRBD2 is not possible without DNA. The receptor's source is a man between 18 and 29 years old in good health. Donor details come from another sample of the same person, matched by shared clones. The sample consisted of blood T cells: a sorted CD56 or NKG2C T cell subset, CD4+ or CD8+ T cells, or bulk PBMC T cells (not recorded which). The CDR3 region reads CASSRLAGGSYNEQFF.